This T cell receptor (beta chain) appears in the sequencing data of a study of response to subunit inactivated influenza vaccine. General study points: Authors suggested seasonal influenza vaccinations each recruit few new T cells.

As to this clonotype: Its antigen is unidentified.

TCRdb passed the RT-PCR reads through MiXCR, listing each CDR3 protein once. The sample records about 520,000 distinct CDR3 sequences, 25% being singletons. There are 13 residues in the CDR3. V shed 5 bases, J shed 1 base, and the junction held 4 bases outside the gene matches. CDR1 and CDR2 (germline): DFQATT, SNEGSKA (reference sequence). The chain couples TRBV20-1 to TRBJ1-1; 7 nucleotides line up with TRBD1. The sequence came from a man aged 50-59 years who received an inactivated influenza vaccine. The source was CD4+ T cells sorted from PBMCs, collected roughly 5 days after vaccination. CDR3: CSALGGTNTEAFF. For the CDR3, the DNA is TGCAGTGCTTTAGGGGGCACGAACACTGAAGCTTTCTTT.